The T cell receptor (beta chain) under discussion was sequenced for a study of regulatory T cells in long-lasting Graves disease. Across the study: The definition of persistent Graves' disease was over 5 years of antithyroid drugs with positive TSH receptor antibodies. Study-wide results and caveats: Persistent Graves' patients showed less TCR diversity than newly diagnosed ones.

Arm-PCR of CDR3 regions with iRepertoire HTBI primers generated TCR beta libraries. Authors' methods: Detected in the samples were over 55 TRBV and 14 TRBJ segments. TCRdb fed the multiplex PCR reads into MiXCR, producing one record per CDR3 protein. TCRdb, rather than the study authors, made the V and J calls. This sample has hundreds of thousands of distinct CDR3 sequences, with approximately 22% found just once. The germline V gene encodes CDR1 SGHDT and CDR2 YYEEEE. The V segment lost 0 bases and the J segment 0 bases; nucleotides outside the gene matches: 3. This CDR3 is 17 amino acids long. This clonotype was counted a few times. Its target is not known. Time point indicated: persistent/refractory GD, antithyroid drugs over 5 years with positive TRAb. Construction of the TCR library relied on RNA isolated from PBMCs.

V is TRBV5-6 and J is TRBJ2-5, with 12 bases identical to TRBD2. Sequencing was performed on peripheral blood mononuclear cells (PBMCs), taken when the disease was refractory, from a patient treated with antithyroid drugs. This clonotype was sampled from a female donor with Graves disease. This CDR3 reads CASSLVTSGGHQETQYF. DNA for the CDR3: TGTGCCAGCAGCTTGGTTACTAGCGGGGGGCACCAAGAGACCCAGTACTTC.